One sample yielded the 19 T cell receptor beta chains listed below, sequenced in a study of cytomegalovirus exposure and HLA in healthy donors. Use of 60 Vbeta and 13 Jbeta primers characterized the PCR. Sequencing was performed with immunoSEQ multiplex PCR; in TCRdb, only in-frame clones are kept and a portion is missing. The sample lists fewer than 250,000 clones; roughly 80% were seen once. Sequenced material: PBMCs. These receptors were taken from a girl aged 2 to 10 in good health and CMV-seronegative.

V and J are TRBV6-5 and TRBJ2-3, with 15 bases lining up with TRBD2. CDR3 length equals 16 residues. Trimming at V came to 4 bases and at J to 6 bases, leaving 5 bases not matched to a gene. Germline CDR1 MNHEY, CDR2 SVGAGI. CDR3 sequence: CASSSSGLAGGDTQYF. The CDR3 region has the DNA TGTGCCAGCAGTTCAAGTGGACTAGCGGGGGGGGATACGCAGTATTTT.

This clone came up once. This rearrangement joins TRBV5-6 to TRBJ1-2, with D tentatively TRBD1 (6 bases). CDR1 and CDR2 from the germline V gene are SGHDT and YYEEEE. Deletions cut 3 bases from V and 3 bases from J, with 15 bases between. This CDR3 contains 15 residues. The CDR3 reads CASSSRQESYYGYTF. The CDR3 DNA reads TGTGCCAGCAGCTCGAGACAGGAAAGCTACTATGGCTACACCTTC.

The chain links TRBV14 to TRBJ2-5; TRBD2 matches 10 bases. Germline CDR1 SGHDN, CDR2 FVKESK. J was trimmed by 4 bases and V by 3 bases; bases with no gene match: 11. This CDR3 has 17 amino acids. CDR3 in DNA: TGTGCCAGCAGCCATTATCCGGGACTAGCGATCGGAGAGACCCAGTACTTC. It encodes CASSHYPGLAIGETQYF.

This clone was counted once. The chain is built from TRBV6-5 and TRBJ1-1; 8 nucleotides line up with TRBD1. The CDR3 has 16 amino acids. Trimming at V came to 2 bases and at J to 7 bases, leaving 12 bases not matched to a gene. The germline gives CDR1 MNHEY, CDR2 SVGAGI. The CDR3 loop is CASSYLPGGERIEAFF. The DNA of the CDR3 is TGTGCCAGCAGTTACCTACCAGGGGGCGAAAGGATTGAAGCTTTCTTT.

This rearrangement joins TRBV5-4 to TRBJ2-7, with 13 bases identical to TRBD2. The germline gives CDR1 SGHNT, CDR2 YYREEE (reference sequence). J lost 7 bases, V lost 5 bases, and 9 bases had no gene match. CDR3 size: 15 residues. CDR3 loop: CASRETSGGTGEQYF. CDR3 DNA: TGTGCCAGCAGGGAGACTAGCGGGGGGACGGGTGAGCAGTACTTC.

The chain is built from TRBV15 and TRBJ1-2; D is unclear. V lost 0 bases, J lost 2 bases, and 16 bases lay in between. Germline V gene data show CDR1 as LNHNV and CDR2 as YYDKDF (reference sequence). CDR3 size: 17 residues. The CDR3 protein is CATSREHYQHTNYGYTF. CDR3 nucleotide sequence: TGTGCCACCAGCAGAGAACATTACCAACACACGAACTATGGCTACACCTTC.

The chain joins TRBV7-2 to TRBJ2-7; no clear D gene. There are 13 residues in the CDR3. V lost 1 base and J 4 bases, leaving 8 bases between the germline ends. Germline V gene lookup returns CDR1 SGHTA and CDR2 FQGNSA. CDR3 DNA: TGTGCCAGCAGCTTAGAGAGCGAATACGAGCAGTACTTC. It translates to CASSLESEYEQYF.

The gene calls are TRBV4-1 and TRBJ2-7; D is possibly TRBD1 (6 bases). Per the germline V gene, CDR1 is MGHRA and CDR2 is YSYEKL. Trimming removed 1 base at V and 5 bases at J, with 15 bases between. The CDR3 covers 15 residues. The CDR3 nucleotides read TGCGCCAGCAGCCAAGCGACAGGAGATCGCCACGAGCAGTACTTC. This translates into CASSQATGDRHEQYF.

This clone was detected only once. The chain joins TRBV2 to TRBJ2-3; TRBD2 matches at 7 bases. Germline V gene lookup returns CDR1 SNHLY and CDR2 FYNNEI. V shed 9 bases, J shed 4 bases, and the junction held 7 bases outside the gene matches. CDR3 length: 13 residues. CDR3 nucleotides: TGTGCCAGAATAGGGACTATCCCAGATACGCAGTATTTT. Translated, it gives CARIGTIPDTQYF.

The gene calls are TRBV2 and TRBJ1-2; possible D gene TRBD1, 6 bases. The CDR3 sequence is 14 residues long. Germline assignment: CDR1 SNHLY and CDR2 FYNNEI. V lost 5 bases and J lost 3, with 13 bases in between. The CDR3 DNA sequence: TGTGCCAGCAGTACAGGGACACTAGACTATGGCTACACCTTC. Its translation is CASSTGTLDYGYTF.

The chain combines TRBV5-1 with TRBJ2-7, with a tentative D call TRBD1 (5 bases). CDR1 is SGHRS and CDR2 is YFSETQ in the germline V gene. This CDR3 has 15 amino acids. Trimming took off 4 bases at V and 2 bases at J, with 16 bases between the two ends. The CDR3 loop reads CASSSRASETYEQYF. The CDR3 coding sequence is TGCGCCAGCAGCAGCAGGGCCTCAGAGACCTACGAGCAGTACTTC. Combining the CDR3 with reference TRBV5-1 and TRBJ2-7 gives the whole variable domain KAGVTQTPRYLIKTRGQQVTLSCSPISGHRSVSWYQQTPGQGLQFLFEYFSETQRNKGNFPGRFSGRQFSNSRSEMNVSTLELGDSALYLCASSSRASETYEQYFGPGTRLTVT.

The chain joins TRBV18 to TRBJ1-1; no definite D call. This CDR3 region has 14 residues. The germline gives CDR1 KGHSH, CDR2 LQKENI. Trimming took off 3 bases at V and 6 bases at J, with 14 bases between the two ends. The CDR3 DNA sequence: TGTGCCAGCTCACCTAGGAGCCGGGATCCTGAAGCTTTCTTT. The encoded protein is CASSPRSRDPEAFF.

The chain combines TRBV19 with TRBJ2-5; a weak D match, TRBD1 (6 bases). This CDR3 contains 13 residues. With 6 bases removed from V and 1 base from J, the gap between germline ends came to 9 bases. CDR1 is LNHDA, CDR2 SQIVND, per germline (reference sequence). The CDR3 spells CASRLGAQETQYF. The CDR3 bases are TGTGCCAGTAGATTGGGGGCCCAAGAGACCCAGTACTTC.

The J gene is TRBJ1-2, the V gene TRBV30; D is uncertain. V lost 1 base and J lost 1, with 7 bases in between. Germline V CDR1 and CDR2: GTSNPN, SVGIG (reference sequence). This CDR3 region has 13 residues. The CDR3 loop reads CAWSAQYNYGYTF. The CDR3 DNA reads TGTGCCTGGAGTGCTCAGTATAACTATGGCTACACCTTC.

This clone was detected only once. The V and J genes are TRBV5-4 and TRBJ2-7, with 7 bases matching TRBD1. V trimming: 4 bases; J trimming: 5 bases; junction bases outside the gene matches: 9. The CDR3 has 14 residues. CDR1 is SGHNT, CDR2 YYREEE, per germline (reference sequence). CDR3 DNA: TGTGCCAGCAGCGACAAACAGGGGAGAGACGAGCAGTACTTC. This encodes CASSDKQGRDEQYF.

The CDR3 loop reads CASSEGGGVSYNEQFF. The CDR3 DNA reads TGTGCCAGCAGTGAAGGGGGCGGGGTCTCCTACAATGAGCAGTTCTTC. V gene TRBV6-1 combines with J gene TRBJ2-1; a weak D match, TRBD2 (6 bases). CDR1 and CDR2 from the germline V gene are MNHNS and SASEGT. This CDR3 contains 16 residues. V lost 1 base to trimming and J lost 0 bases, with 10 bases between them.

This chain uses TRBV7-5 with TRBJ2-4; TRBD2, the D gene given by the table, was not confirmed from the DNA. TRBV7-5 is marked as a pseudogene. CDR3 size: 15 residues. CDR3 nucleotides: TGTGTCAGAAGCGACCGGGGGGGCGCCAAAAACATTCAGTACTTC. It translates to CVRSDRGGAKNIQYF.

The genes are TRBV9 and TRBJ1-2; D perhaps matches TRBD1 (6 bases). The CDR3 extends over 16 amino acids. Per germline, CDR1 SGDLS and CDR2 YYNGEE. Trimming took 3 bases from V and 6 from J, leaving 21 bases between them. CDR3 nucleotides: TGTGCCAGCAGCGACCAGCCCGAGTCAGGGGATAATGGCTACACCTTC. Its translation: CASSDQPESGDNGYTF.

This chain links TRBV18 with TRBJ1-4, with D perhaps matching TRBD1 (6 bases). This CDR3 contains 14 residues. Germline-derived CDR1 and CDR2 are KGHSH and LQKENI. V shed 5 bases and J shed 5 bases, with 12 bases lying between them. CDR3 region: CASSNGQSNEKLFF. The DNA of the CDR3 is TGTGCCAGCTCAAATGGACAGAGCAATGAAAAACTGTTTTTT.